This T cell receptor beta chain was captured by sequencing in a study of T cells in Graves' hyperthyroidism and ophthalmopathy. Regions amplified from RNA transcripts were the TCR beta CDR3 regions. The TCR CDR3 first-round RT-PCR relied on the HTBI primer set. From the multiplex PCR reads, TCRdb called clonotypes with MiXCR, one entry per CDR3 protein. The profile shows approximately 600,000 distinct CDR3 sequences, around 14% of them singletons. The study left out patients who had uncontrolled infection, other autoimmune disease, pregnancy or lactation. Of note for this clonotype: The germline gene is not matched at one end of the junction; a read error may be the cause.

This CDR3 region has 13 residues. Germline V gene sequence: CDR1 KGHSH, CDR2 LQKENI. The TCR comes from a woman aged 25-40 years with Graves' hyperthyroidism that later progressed to Graves' ophthalmopathy. The rearrangement joins TRBV18 to TRBJ1-5; no firm D call. Sequences were obtained from blood. CDR3 sequence: CASSPASNPPQHF. CDR3 nucleotide sequence: TGTGCCAGCTCACCAGCTAGCAATCCGCCCCAGCATTTC.